Included here is one T cell receptor (beta chain) sequence, with context. This entry belongs to a study of OX40 agonist ivuxolimab in advanced cancers. Looking at the study overall: Of the patients, three showed partial responses, one with hepatocellular carcinoma and two with cutaneous melanoma.

Drawing of blood for sampling happened at baseline, at cycle 4 day 1, and at cycle 7 day 1. Assay used: immunoSEQ multiplex PCR; TCRdb lists only in-frame clones, some missing. The sample records roughly 50,000 clones, about nine tenths being singletons. Germline CDR1 MDHEN, CDR2 SYDVKM. The ends were cut back, 2 bases at V and 1 base at J, with 14 bases in the middle. CDR3 length equals 16 residues. The sequence derives from an adult with an advanced solid tumor such as melanoma, head and neck, liver or kidney cancer. Sequencing used CD4+ or CD8+ T cells sorted from blood, obtained in a trial of the OX40 agonist ivuxolimab. The chain links TRBV28 to TRBJ1-1; D gene unclear. Here the CDR3 reads CASSLRVSIGNTEAFF. The CDR3 coding sequence is TGTGCCAGCAGTTTAAGGGTAAGCATAGGGAACACTGAAGCTTTCTTT.